What follows are 8 T cell receptor beta chains derived from one specimen sequenced in a study of blood T cell repertoires in COVID-19. Sequenced by immunoSEQ multiplex PCR; TCRdb stores in-frame clones only, minus some. The data show roughly 280,000 clones, with 88% seen just once and approximately 10% held by the top ten. Material for sequencing was peripheral blood. All receptors derive from a woman in her 30s with COVID-19, enrolled during active disease.

The rearrangement joins TRBV28 to TRBJ2-3, with D maybe TRBD2 (6 bases). Trimming removed 5 bases at V and 0 bases at J, with 18 bases between. Germline CDR1 reads MDHEN; CDR2 reads SYDVKM. The CDR3 consists of 17 residues. CDR3 residues: CASSGRAGRRSTDTQYF. CDR3 nucleotide sequence: TGTGCCAGCAGTGGCCGTGCGGGGCGCCGTAGCACAGATACGCAGTATTTT.

The chain joins TRBV23-1 to TRBJ2-7; 9 bases line up with TRBD2. TRBV23-1 is classed as an ORF, of uncertain function. This CDR3 is built from 14 residues. J gave up 3 bases and V 6 bases, and 6 bases lay outside the gene matches. The chain's CDR3 is CASSPSGEDYEQYF. The CDR3 nucleotides read TGCGCCAGCAGCCCTAGCGGGGAGGACTACGAGCAGTACTTC.

This chain uses TRBV5-1 with TRBJ2-3; 7 bases agree with TRBD1. Germline CDR1 SGHRS, CDR2 YFSETQ. CDR3 length equals 14 residues. With V trimmed by 4 bases and J by 4 bases, 6 bases remained unmatched. CDR3 sequence reads: CASSETGSADTQYF. The DNA for the CDR3 is TGCGCCAGCAGCGAGACAGGGTCCGCAGATACGCAGTATTTT. The whole variable domain, filled in from reference TRBV5-1 and TRBJ2-3, reads KAGVTQTPRYLIKTRGQQVTLSCSPISGHRSVSWYQQTPGQGLQFLFEYFSETQRNKGNFPGRFSGRQFSNSRSEMNVSTLELGDSALYLCASSETGSADTQYFGPGTRLTVL.

This sequence joins TRBV29-1 and TRBJ2-5, with D possibly being TRBD1 (6 bases). CDR3 length: 11 residues. The ends were cut back, 7 bases at V and 9 bases at J, with 15 bases in the middle. Germline loops: CDR1 SQVTM, CDR2 ANQGSEA. The CDR3 region has the DNA TGCAGCGCCGGAGACAGGAAGTCCCAGTACTTC. It is translated as CSAGDRKSQYF.

The V and J genes are TRBV27 and TRBJ2-2; 11 nucleotides agree with TRBD2. CDR3 size: 16 residues. Germline CDR1 MNHEY, CDR2 SMNVEV (reference sequence). Trimming took 3 bases from V and 7 from J; bases not matched to a gene: 7. The CDR3 region is CASSLTSGIRDGELFF. CDR3 bases: TGTGCCAGCAGTTTGACTAGCGGGATAAGGGACGGGGAGCTGTTTTTT.

The chain uses TRBV5-1 and TRBJ2-1; no firm D call. The CDR3 is 14 amino acids. V lost 0 bases, J lost 3 bases, and 7 bases lay in between. CDR1 is SGHRS, CDR2 YFSETQ, per germline. The CDR3 loop reads CASSLDSLYNEQFF. CDR3 nucleotide sequence: TGCGCCAGCAGCTTGGATTCACTCTACAATGAGCAGTTCTTC.

The CDR3 sequence: CASSLGTWNTEAFF. CDR3 in DNA: TGTGCCAGCAGCTTGGGGACATGGAACACTGAAGCTTTCTTT. This chain joins TRBV5-4 and TRBJ1-1, with D perhaps TRBD1 (5 bases). The CDR3 totals 14 residues. V was cut by 0 bases and J by 1 base, with 7 bases left in between. Germline-derived CDR1 and CDR2 are SGHNT and YYREEE (reference sequence).

The chain joins TRBV7-2 to TRBJ2-5; D gene uncertain. CDR1 is SGHTA, CDR2 FQGNSA, per germline. With 8 bases removed from V and 1 base from J, the gap between germline ends came to 14 bases. The CDR3 runs to 14 residues. The CDR3 bases are TGTGCCAGCTCCCCCGGCGGCCTCCAAGAGACCCAGTACTTC. Residues: CASSPGGLQETQYF.